This entry lists 17 T cell receptor beta chains sequenced from one sample in a study of response to subunit inactivated influenza vaccine. TCRdb fed the RT-PCR reads into MiXCR, producing one record per CDR3 protein. The table includes about 540,000 distinct CDR3 sequences, roughly 25% detected once. This sample was shared with a second study, whose subject was T cells expressing NK-cell markers. As reported in that work: A 5'RACE template switching approach incorporating UMIs was used to make TCR beta cDNA.

The sequencing used CD4+ T cells sorted from PBMCs, collected 11 to 12 days after vaccination. The receptors were gathered from a man in his fifties who received an inactivated influenza vaccine.

In its sample, this clonotype was seen many times. V gene TRBV5-8 combines with J gene TRBJ2-3; TRBD1 aligns across 7 bases. Germline assignment: CDR1 SGHTS and CDR2 YDEGEE. V shed 0 bases, J shed 4 bases, and the junction held 14 bases outside the gene matches. The length of the CDR3 is 18 residues. CDR3: CASSLAWRSTGYPDTQYF. CDR3 sequence (DNA): TGTGCCAGCAGCTTGGCTTGGAGGTCGACAGGGTATCCAGATACGCAGTATTTT.

This clonotype has more than one count but fewer than ten. This chain connects TRBV6-1 to TRBJ2-2; D is unresolved. Trimming pared 7 bases from V and 4 bases from J, leaving 10 bases between. The length of the CDR3 is 13 residues. The germline gives CDR1 MNHNS, CDR2 SASEGT. The DNA for the CDR3 is TGTGCCAGCACTCTTCCGGCCACCGGGGAGCTGTTTTTT. Translated: CASTLPATGELFF.

The J gene is TRBJ2-4, the V gene TRBV2, with 8 bases that match TRBD2. Trimming at V came to 1 base and at J to 15 bases, leaving 11 bases not matched to a gene. CDR1 is SNHLY, CDR2 FYNNEI, per germline. This CDR3 comprises 14 residues. The CDR3 region has the DNA TGTGCCAGCAGTGAAGGGTCCAGCGGGGGACTCATGTACTTC. It is translated as CASSEGSSGGLMYF.

The V gene is TRBV7-6, the J gene TRBJ2-7, with unresolved D. The V end was cut by 1 base, the J end by 4 bases, with 11 bases between. Germline V CDR1 and CDR2: SGHVS, FNYEAQ. This CDR3 has 14 residues. The CDR3 loop is CASSLGGRNYEQYF. Here the CDR3 DNA reads TGTGCCAGCAGCTTAGGCGGCAGAAATTACGAGCAGTACTTC.

This chain uses TRBV15 with TRBJ2-1; unclear D gene. Germline CDR1 LNHNV, CDR2 YYDKDF (reference sequence). The length of the CDR3 is 13 residues. Trimming took off 6 bases at V and 6 bases at J, with 12 bases between the two ends. The DNA of the CDR3 is TGTGCCACCAGAACCGTCGTGGGCAATGAGCAGTTCTTC. Encoded protein: CATRTVVGNEQFF.

The chain couples TRBV7-9 to TRBJ2-5; 9 nucleotides match TRBD2. The CDR3 loop spans 17 amino acids. The ends lost 4 bases at V and 0 bases at J; junction bases unmatched: 9. Germline V lookup: CDR1 SEHNR, CDR2 FQNEAQ (reference sequence). The CDR3 sequence: CASSSGGGGWYQETQYF. In nucleotides, the CDR3 is TGTGCCAGCAGCTCCGGCGGGGGGGGTTGGTACCAAGAGACCCAGTACTTC. The full variable domain, its missing parts supplied by reference TRBV7-9 and TRBJ2-5, is DTGVSQNPRHKITKRGQNVTFRCDPISEHNRLYWYRQTLGQGPEFLTYFQNEAQLEKSRLLSDRFSAERPKGSFSTLEIQRTEQGDSAMYLCASSSGGGGWYQETQYFGPGTRLLVL.

V and J are TRBV27 and TRBJ2-3, with 8 bases that match TRBD2. Trimming at V came to 6 bases and at J to 10 bases, leaving 18 bases not matched to a gene. This CDR3 comprises 16 residues. In germline, CDR1 is MNHEY, CDR2 SMNVEV (reference sequence). In DNA form, the CDR3 reads TGTGCCAGCAGAAAGACTAGCGCGAAGCACGTGGGTGCGCAGTATTTT. Its protein is CASRKTSAKHVGAQYF.

The sample holds a few counts of this clonotype. This chain uses TRBV5-1 with TRBJ2-3, with 10 bases that match TRBD2. The CDR3 loop spans 14 amino acids. Looked up from germline, CDR1 is SGHRS and CDR2 is YFSETQ. V dropped 7 bases and J dropped 4; count of bases not matched to a gene: 6. The CDR3 spells CASASGRNSDTQYF. The DNA of the CDR3 is TGCGCCAGCGCTAGCGGGAGAAACTCAGATACGCAGTATTTT.

This clonotype was counted between two and nine times. The chain is built from TRBV7-9 and TRBJ1-5, with D possibly being TRBD1 (5 bases). CDR1 and CDR2 (germline): SEHNR, FQNEAQ (reference sequence). There are 15 residues in the CDR3. V was trimmed by 5 bases and J by 2 bases, leaving 13 bases between them. CDR3 nucleotide sequence: TGTGCCAGCAGCAAAGGGGATCTGGGCAATCAGCCCCAGCATTTT. It translates to CASSKGDLGNQPQHF.

In this sample, this clonotype turned up a few times. The J gene is TRBJ1-2, the V gene TRBV18; 10 bases align to TRBD1. Per the germline V gene, CDR1 is KGHSH and CDR2 is LQKENI. V trimming: 3 bases; J trimming: 5 bases; junction bases outside the gene matches: 6. The length of the CDR3 is 15 residues. The DNA of the CDR3 is TGTGCCAGCTCACCCCCGGGACAGGGGATGTATGGCTACACCTTC. It encodes CASSPPGQGMYGYTF.

V and J are TRBV7-2 and TRBJ2-1; 12 bases line up with TRBD2. V dropped 1 base and J dropped 12; count of bases not matched to a gene: 10. CDR3 size: 16 residues. Germline values: CDR1 SGHTA, CDR2 FQGNSA. The CDR3 protein is CASSLVPSGRGIGQFF. Here the CDR3 DNA reads TGTGCCAGCAGCTTAGTTCCTAGCGGGAGGGGAATAGGGCAGTTCTTC.

The chain employs TRBV20-1 and TRBJ2-1, with 11 bases lining up with TRBD2. The CDR3 is 17 residues long. CDR1 is DFQATT and CDR2 is SNEGSKA in the germline V gene (reference sequence). V gave up 1 base and J gave up 6 bases; unmatched junction bases: 11. The CDR3 sequence is CSARARGLAGGINEQFF. CDR3 sequence (DNA): TGCAGTGCTAGAGCCCGTGGTCTAGCGGGAGGAATCAATGAGCAGTTCTTC.

The sample holds a few counts of this clonotype. J is TRBJ1-2 and V is TRBV7-2; D unresolved. Trimming pared 0 bases from V and 4 bases from J, leaving 6 bases between. This CDR3 region has 13 residues. CDR1 and CDR2 from the germline V gene are SGHTA and FQGNSA. As DNA, the CDR3 is TGTGCCAGCAGCTTAGCCCAGCTCTATGGCTACACCTTC. It yields the protein CASSLAQLYGYTF. Complete variable domain (other parts from reference TRBV7-2 and TRBJ1-2): GAGVSQSPSNKVTEKGKDVELRCDPISGHTALYWYRQSLGQGLEFLIYFQGNSAPDKSGLPSDRFSAERTGGSVSTLTIQRTQQEDSAVYLCASSLAQLYGYTFGSGTRLTVV.

J is TRBJ2-6 and V is TRBV5-5, with D possibly matching TRBD1 (6 bases). Trimming stripped 0 bases from V and 0 bases from J, with 13 bases between. Germline V gene data show CDR1 as SGHKS and CDR2 as YYEKEE (reference sequence). The length of the CDR3 is 18 residues. The CDR3 is CASSLARGSISGANVLTF. In DNA, the CDR3 is TGTGCCAGCAGCTTGGCCAGGGGCAGCATCTCTGGGGCCAACGTCCTGACTTTC.

A few counts support this clonotype. The CDR3 bases are TGCAGCGTTGCAGCGGGCACTTTACAAGAGACCCAGTACTTC. This codes for CSVAAGTLQETQYF. The chain recombines TRBV29-1 with TRBJ2-5, with D possibly being TRBD2 (6 bases). CDR1 SQVTM and CDR2 ANQGSEA come from the germline V gene. The CDR3 spans 14 residues. The V gene lost 4 bases and the J gene lost 2 bases, with 14 bases spanning the gap.

This clonotype was counted between two and nine times. V and J are TRBV19 and TRBJ2-7; tentatively, D is TRBD1 or TRBD2 (5 bases each). CDR3 size: 16 residues. V lost 3 bases and J lost 0, with 15 bases in between. Germline-derived CDR1 and CDR2 are LNHDA and SQIVND (reference sequence). The CDR3 bases are TGTGCCAGTAGTATCCCCGGGGCCGGATCCTCCTACGAGCAGTACTTC. Translating gives CASSIPGAGSSYEQYF.

This clonotype has ten or more counts. This chain links TRBV11-1 with TRBJ1-1; D gene unclear. Germline CDR1 SGHAT, CDR2 FQDESV (reference sequence). This CDR3 region has 12 residues. V was pared by 5 bases and J by 4 bases, with 8 bases between. CDR3 residues: CASSPVGTEAFF. In DNA form, the CDR3 reads TGTGCCAGCAGCCCGGTCGGCACTGAAGCTTTCTTT.